Listed here are 10 T cell receptor beta chains from one sample, sequenced in a study of persistence of HIV-infected CD4 T cells. This was the immunoSEQ version 4 assay in survey mode. TCRdb keeps only in-frame clones here, not all; method: immunoSEQ multiplex PCR. The table lists tens of thousands of clones, 65% to 85% of them singletons, with less than 2% in the top ten. Cells were stimulated with CMV-infected fibroblast lysates at about 9.4 ug/mL. Memory cells lacking CD40L and CD69 with high CD45RO were sorted. Antigens of these TCRs are unknown. The sequencing used CD4+ T cells sorted from PBMCs after roughly 18-hour stimulation, collected from a patient who received antiretroviral therapy. These receptors were obtained from an adult man with HIV who was CMV-seropositive.

This clone was seen a handful of times. V usage is TRBV27 and J usage is TRBJ1-1, with TRBD1 as a possible D gene (5 bases). The CDR3 loop spans 16 amino acids. CDR1 is MNHEY, CDR2 SMNVEV, per germline (reference sequence). V lost 7 bases, J lost 2 bases, and 20 bases lay in between. CDR3 sequence: CASTPGGGPGNTEAFF. CDR3 coding DNA: TGTGCCAGCACCCCCGGGGGAGGGCCTGGAAACACTGAAGCTTTCTTT.

This chain uses TRBV7-9 with TRBJ1-6; no clear D gene. The CDR3 runs 14 residues. Trimming cost V 3 bases and J 7 bases, with 10 bases left between them. The germline V gene has CDR1 SEHNR and CDR2 FQNEAQ (reference sequence). CDR3 residues: CASSFSERNSPLHF. CDR3 DNA sequence: TGTGCCAGCAGCTTCTCCGAGAGGAATTCACCCCTCCACTTT.

The chain links TRBV7-8 to TRBJ2-2, with TRBD2 identical over 10 bases. CDR1 is SGHVS and CDR2 is FQNEAQ in the germline V gene. The CDR3 sequence is 14 residues long. Germline trimming cut 5 bases from V and 6 bases from J; bases unmatched to any gene: 3. CDR3 protein: CASSHSGGAGELFF. The CDR3 region has the DNA TGTGCCAGCAGCCACAGCGGGGGGGCCGGGGAGCTGTTTTTT.

This sequence joins TRBV5-4 and TRBJ1-2; the D gene is possibly TRBD1 (5 bases). The CDR3 loop spans 13 amino acids. Deletions cut 4 bases from V and 6 bases from J, with 13 bases between. The V gene's germline CDR1 is SGHNT and CDR2 YYREEE (reference sequence). CDR3 region: CASSLPGSNGYTF. CDR3 DNA sequence: TGTGCCAGCAGCCTTCCAGGGTCAAATGGCTACACCTTC.

This clone was detected a few times. The V call is TRBV5-6, the J call TRBJ2-2; D uncertain. There are 13 residues in the CDR3. Germline V gene sequence: CDR1 SGHDT, CDR2 YYEEEE. The ends were cut back, 0 bases at V and 5 bases at J, with 5 bases in the middle. The CDR3 reads CASSLVGTGELFF. CDR3 sequence (DNA): TGTGCCAGCAGCTTGGTTGGAACCGGGGAGCTGTTTTTT.

This chain connects TRBV5-5 to TRBJ2-3; possible D gene TRBD2, 5 bases. Germline-derived CDR1 and CDR2 are SGHKS and YYEKEE (reference sequence). This CDR3 contains 15 residues. Trimming left V 0 bases short and J 1 base short, with 9 bases between. In DNA form, the CDR3 reads TGTGCCAGCAGCTTGGCCCCAGCGGGCACAGATACGCAGTATTTT. This encodes CASSLAPAGTDTQYF.

This chain joins TRBV5-6 and TRBJ1-6; D may be TRBD1 (5 bases). CDR1 and CDR2 (germline): SGHDT, YYEEEE. Trimming left V 5 bases short and J 10 bases short, with 16 bases between. CDR3 length equals 14 residues. The DNA of the CDR3 is TGTGCCAGCAGTCGGGACCTCCTTTTATCACCCCTCCACTTT. This translates into CASSRDLLLSPLHF.

The chain carries TRBV6-1 and TRBJ2-5, with 7 bases fitting TRBD2. CDR3 size: 14 residues. The J segment lost 1 base and the V segment lost 6 bases, leaving 5 bases of the junction unmatched. Germline V CDR1 and CDR2: MNHNS, SASEGT. CDR3 region: CASSRPGGQETQYF. The CDR3, as DNA: TGTGCCAGCAGCCGCCCGGGGGGCCAAGAGACCCAGTACTTC.

This chain uses TRBV9 with TRBJ2-3; TRBD2 agrees at 9 bases. This CDR3 contains 15 residues. Trimming at V came to 6 bases and at J to 3 bases, leaving 8 bases not matched to a gene. Looked up from germline, CDR1 is SGDLS and CDR2 is YYNGEE. For the CDR3, the DNA is TGTGCCAGCATCGATCCGGGACTAGCAACAGATACGCAGTATTTT. Its translation is CASIDPGLATDTQYF.

The rearrangement uses TRBV2 and TRBJ1-4; D may be TRBD1 (6 bases). V lost 2 bases and J lost 8, with 12 bases in between. The CDR3 covers 14 residues. The germline gives CDR1 SNHLY, CDR2 FYNNEI. The CDR3: CASSESGGGEKLFF. CDR3 coding DNA: TGTGCCAGCAGTGAATCCGGGGGCGGGGAAAAACTGTTTTTT.